Following are 16 T cell receptor beta chains from one sample sequenced in a study of molecular identifiers for immune sequencing clone quantification. TCRdb reprocessed the PCR reads via MiXCR and lists one record per CDR3 protein. The repertoire has tens of thousands of distinct CDR3 sequences, around a sixth of them found once; the top ten carry about 7%. Sequencing was done on a sample of naive CD8+ T cells from blood, with Jurkat cell RNA spiked in. Subset specified: FACS-sorted CD8+CD4-CCR7+CD45RA+ naive T cells. These TCRs come from a human donor in good health. Some libraries in this study had Jurkat cell RNA spiked in.

This clonotype has ten or more counts. The chain is built from TRBV28 and TRBJ2-3; 7 bases align to TRBD1. Germline V gene sequence: CDR1 MDHEN, CDR2 SYDVKM. The CDR3 has 16 amino acids. Trimming cost V 6 bases and J 0 bases; bases outside gene matches: 9. The CDR3: CASSDGTALSTDTQYF. DNA of the CDR3: TGTGCCAGCAGCGACGGGACAGCCCTAAGCACAGATACGCAGTATTTT.

This clonotype was found many times. The chain couples TRBV6-2 or TRBV6-3 to TRBJ2-3; D perhaps matches TRBD2 (6 bases). The CDR3 totals 15 residues. CDR1 is MNHEY and CDR2 is SVGEGT in the germline V gene. V shed 2 bases and J shed 2 bases, with 11 bases lying between them. CDR3 protein: CASSYAGTSTDTQYF. The CDR3 nucleotides are TGTGCCAGCAGTTACGCGGGGACTTCCACAGATACGCAGTATTTT.

This clonotype was observed at least ten times. J is TRBJ2-7 and V is TRBV7-8, with D possibly TRBD1 on 6 matching bases. CDR1 is SGHVS, CDR2 FQNEAQ, per germline. The CDR3 covers 14 residues. V lost 0 bases and J lost 4, with 10 bases in between. This CDR3 reads CASSLAPGAYEQYF. CDR3 DNA sequence: TGTGCCAGCAGCTTAGCCCCAGGGGCATACGAGCAGTACTTC. The full variable domain, its missing parts supplied by reference TRBV7-8 and TRBJ2-7, is GAGVSQSPRYKVAKRGQDVALRCDPISGHVSLFWYQQALGQGPEFLTYFQNEAQLDKSGLPSDRFFAERPEGSVSTLKIQRTQQEDSAVYLCASSLAPGAYEQYFGPGTRLTVT.

This clonotype was seen only a few times. The chain has TRBV3-1 and TRBJ2-3; 8 nucleotides line up with TRBD2. With 0 bases clipped from V and 1 base from J, the junction kept 3 bases outside the gene matches. The CDR3 extends over 16 amino acids. Per germline, CDR1 LGHDT and CDR2 YNNKEL (reference sequence). The CDR3 reads CASSQEAGGRTDTQYF. The CDR3 region has the DNA TGTGCCAGCAGCCAAGAGGCGGGAGGCCGCACAGATACGCAGTATTTT.

This clonotype has ten or more counts. The chain has TRBV6-2 or TRBV6-3 and TRBJ2-7; D unclear. This CDR3 has 13 amino acids. The V gene lost 0 bases and the J gene lost 4 bases, with 7 bases spanning the gap. Germline CDR1 MNHEY, CDR2 SVGEGT. The CDR3 bases are TGTGCCAGCAGTTACTCTAGGGATTACGAGCAGTACTTC. Protein product: CASSYSRDYEQYF.

This clonotype has ten or more counts. The gene calls are TRBV6-2 or TRBV6-3 and TRBJ2-7, with D perhaps matching TRBD1 (5 bases). Germline lookup yields CDR1 MNHEY and CDR2 SVGEGT. CDR3 length: 14 amino acids. Trimming removed 3 bases from V and 2 bases from J, with 11 bases in between. This chain's CDR3 is CASSYGNRPYEQYF. The CDR3 bases are TGTGCCAGCAGTTATGGAAACAGGCCCTACGAGCAGTACTTC.

The chain joins TRBV28 to TRBJ2-7; D is possibly TRBD1 (5 bases). Trimming removed 1 base from V and 3 bases from J, with 10 bases in between. Germline CDR1 is MDHEN and CDR2 is SYDVKM. The CDR3 has 14 amino acids. The CDR3 reads CASSLLGVLYEQYF. The CDR3 DNA sequence: TGTGCCAGCAGTTTATTAGGGGTCCTCTACGAGCAGTACTTC.

At least ten counts were recorded for this clonotype. This chain uses TRBV6-2 or TRBV6-3 with TRBJ2-5; TRBD1 aligns across 10 bases. CDR3 length: 16 amino acids. Trimming took 5 bases from V and 3 from J; bases not matched to a gene: 9. The germline V gene encodes CDR1 MNHEY and CDR2 SVGEGT. The CDR3 nucleotides are TGTGCCAGCAGTCTCATCGGGGGGACAGGGGAAGAGACCCAGTACTTC. Translation: CASSLIGGTGEETQYF.

In this sample, this clonotype is medium-sized. V and J are TRBV5-5 and TRBJ2-2; D not certain. There are 14 residues in the CDR3. Germline lookup yields CDR1 SGHKS and CDR2 YYEKEE (reference sequence). The ends were cut back, 1 base at V and 4 bases at J, with 8 bases in the middle. This CDR3 reads CASSLFESTGELFF. The DNA of the CDR3 is TGTGCCAGCAGCTTGTTCGAGAGCACCGGGGAGCTGTTTTTT.

This clonotype came up many times. This rearrangement joins TRBV29-1 to TRBJ2-7; tentatively, D is TRBD1 (6 bases). The V end lost 6 bases, the J end lost 1 base, and 19 bases lay between the germline ends. The CDR3 is 15 amino acids. Germline loops: CDR1 SQVTM, CDR2 ANQGSEA. DNA for the CDR3: TGCAGCGTAGCACCCGGGACAACCTATTCCTACGAGCAGTACTTC. Its translation is CSVAPGTTYSYEQYF.

This clonotype appeared many times. The CDR3 nucleotides are TGCGCCAGCAGCCAAGAAATTCCTCGAAGCCTAGGCGAAAAACTGTTTTTT. Its translation: CASSQEIPRSLGEKLFF. This sequence joins TRBV4-3 and TRBJ1-4, with D unclear. Trimming pared 0 bases from V and 8 bases from J, leaving 19 bases between. Per germline, CDR1 LGHNA and CDR2 YSLEER. This CDR3 is built from 17 residues.

This clonotype occurred many times. The chain combines TRBV9 with TRBJ2-7; D gene unclear. Trimming took off 0 bases at V and 0 bases at J, with 10 bases between the two ends. CDR3 size: 15 residues. Germline CDR1 reads SGDLS; CDR2 reads YYNGEE. CDR3: CASSVGLLSSYEQYF. CDR3 coding DNA: TGTGCCAGCAGCGTAGGCCTCTTGAGCTCCTACGAGCAGTACTTC.

In its sample, this clonotype was seen many times. The chain carries TRBV28 and TRBJ1-5; the match to TRBD1 covers 9 bases. V shed 6 bases and J 2 bases; nucleotides not matched to a gene: 2. The CDR3 loop spans 14 amino acids. Germline-derived CDR1 and CDR2 are MDHEN and SYDVKM. CDR3 in amino acids: CASSWTGGNQPQHF. DNA of the CDR3: TGTGCCAGCAGCTGGACAGGGGGCAATCAGCCCCAGCATTTT.

This clonotype has just a few counts. This chain joins TRBV28 and TRBJ2-2; D not certain. Per germline, CDR1 MDHEN and CDR2 SYDVKM. The V end lost 5 bases, the J end lost 7 bases, and 17 bases lay between the germline ends. The CDR3 has 15 residues. DNA of the CDR3: TGTGCCAGCAGTCCCCAACCGGAGTTGGACGGGGAGCTGTTTTTT. Translation gives CASSPQPELDGELFF.

This clonotype appeared many times. The junction differs from germline at one of its ends, possibly a read error. V and J are TRBV24-1 and TRBJ1-2; D is unclear. Germline CDR1 and CDR2: KGHDR and SFDVKD. The CDR3 has 11 amino acids. This CDR3 is CATRDFYGYTF. CDR3 DNA sequence: TGTGCCACCAGGGATTTCTATGGCTACACCTTC.

Many counts were recorded for this clonotype. The V and J genes are TRBV7-9 and TRBJ2-7; D remains unclear. There are 13 residues in the CDR3. The germline V gene encodes CDR1 SEHNR and CDR2 FQNEAQ (reference sequence). The ends were cut back, 3 bases at V and 0 bases at J, with 6 bases in the middle. The CDR3 sequence is CASSFLLSYEQYF. CDR3 nucleotide sequence: TGTGCCAGCAGCTTCCTCCTCTCCTACGAGCAGTACTTC. Using reference TRBV7-9 and TRBJ2-7 for the parts outside the CDR3, the full variable domain is DTGVSQNPRHKITKRGQNVTFRCDPISEHNRLYWYRQTLGQGPEFLTYFQNEAQLEKSRLLSDRFSAERPKGSFSTLEIQRTEQGDSAMYLCASSFLLSYEQYFGPGTRLTVT.